Listed below are T cell receptor beta chains from one sample, sequenced in a study of cytomegalovirus exposure and HLA in healthy donors. Profiled with immunoSEQ multiplex PCR; TCRdb holds only in-frame clones, not every one. The data contain approximately 120,000 clones, around 80% of them singletons. Sequencing used PBMCs. Receptor source: a female donor in good health and CMV-seronegative. Both conserved end residues are part of each CDR3. D genes are given only for firm matches. Not all rows give a size; the values are once, few, many and, for expanded clones, a class.

clone_size j_call v_call d_call cdr3_nt cdr3_aa
. TRBJ2-7 TRBV5-8 . TGTGCCAGCAGCGCGGGACGGTTCTACGAGCAGTACTTC CASSAGRFYEQYF
. TRBJ1-3 TRBV7-9 . TGTGCCAGCAGCTTATACGGACTTCTTGGAAACACCATATATTTT CASSLYGLLGNTIYF
. TRBJ1-1 TRBV4-1 TRBD1 TGCGCCAGCAGCGAACGACAGGGCCGAGGGAACACTGAAGCTTTCTTT CASSERQGRGNTEAFF
. TRBJ1-6 TRBV12-5 . TGTGCTAGTGGTACCACAGGGTATAATTCACCCCTCCACTTT CASGTTGYNSPLHF
. TRBJ2-5 TRBV9 TRBD1 TGTGCCAGCAGCGTAGGACAGGGGGGGCAAGAGACCCAGTACTTC CASSVGQGGQETQYF
. TRBJ1-5 TRBV28 . TGTGCCAGCAGTTTGAGTCAGGGGCCGGTGGGCAATCAGCCCCAGCATTTT CASSLSQGPVGNQPQHF
once TRBJ2-7 TRBV7-9 TRBD1 TGTGCCAGCAGCTCGACAGGGGTGGGGGAGCAGTACTTC CASSSTGVGEQYF
. TRBJ2-5 TRBV5-4 . TGTGCCAGCAGCTTGCTGGGTGACCAGCGGGTACCCCAAGAGACCCAGTACTTC CASSLLGDQRVPQETQYF
. TRBJ2-1 TRBV5-4 TRBD2 TGTGCCAGCAGCCCGGGCGGGAGCACCTACAATGAGCAGTTCTTC CASSPGGSTYNEQFF
. TRBJ2-7 TRBV2 TRBD1 TGTGCCAGCAGGCCAGGGGGCGGCCACGAGCAGTACTTC CASRPGGGHEQYF
few TRBJ2-2 TRBV9 . TGTGCCAGCAGCGGAACACCGAACACCGGGGAGCTGTTTTTT CASSGTPNTGELFF
. TRBJ2-2 TRBV9 TRBD1 TGTGCCAGCAGTCAGGGGGCATGGACCGGGGAGCTGTTTTTT CASSQGAWTGELFF
. TRBJ2-3 TRBV19 . TGTGCCACAAAGACAGGCCAGGCAGATACGCAGTATTTT CATKTGQADTQYF
once TRBJ1-5 TRBV6-1 TRBD1 TGTGCCAGCAGTGCCAACCCCGGGACAGCTAGCAATCAGCCCCAGCATTTT CASSANPGTASNQPQHF
. TRBJ2-5 TRBV30 TRBD2 TGTGCCTGGAGTGTCCGGACTAGCGGGAAGGAGACCCAGTACTTC CAWSVRTSGKETQYF
few TRBJ1-4 TRBV6-1 . TGTGCCAGCAGTGAGGCTGGCGGGGGGGGTCTAAGACTGTTTTTT CASSEAGGGGLRLFF
. TRBJ1-5 TRBV9 . TGTGCCAGCAGCGTAGCTGACTCCCGCAATCAGCCCCAGCATTTT CASSVADSRNQPQHF
once TRBJ2-7 TRBV11-2 TRBD2 TGTGCCAGCAGCTTAGATCAGACTAGCGGGAGTCTCGACGAGCAGTACTTC CASSLDQTSGSLDEQYF
few TRBJ2-5 TRBV9 TRBD2 TGTGCCAGCAGCCAAGGCCAAAGCGGGGGGCCGCAAGAGACCCAGTACTTC CASSQGQSGGPQETQYF
. TRBJ1-1 TRBV7-2 . TGTGCCAGCAGGGTTGGCATGTACACTGAAGCTTTCTTT CASRVGMYTEAFF
. TRBJ2-3 TRBV7-6 TRBD2 TGTGCCAGCAGCCTCATTACTAGCGGGGGGCCCTCTGGTACGCAGTATTTT CASSLITSGGPSGTQYF
. TRBJ1-5 TRBV6-5 . TGTGCCAGCAGACCTAAGGGGCCGGTCCATCAGCCCCAGCATTTT CASRPKGPVHQPQHF
. TRBJ2-6 TRBV11-2 . TGTGCCAGCAGCTCCGGGATGGGCTGGAGCGGGGCCAACGTCCTGACTTTC CASSSGMGWSGANVLTF
. TRBJ2-7 TRBV6-4 TRBD2 TGTGCCAGCAGTGGACACGGGCTAGCGGGAGAGTTACGTCTTCCGTACGAGCAGTACTTC CASSGHGLAGELRLPYEQYF
. TRBJ2-1 TRBV5-1 TRBD1 TGCGCCAGCAGCTTCTCGGGGACAGGCGTTGGAGAGCAGTTCTTC CASSFSGTGVGEQFF
. TRBJ1-1 TRBV5-4 . TGTGCCAGCAGCTCCGAGGGGGAGATCACTGAAGCTTTCTTT CASSSEGEITEAFF
. TRBJ1-1 TRBV27 . TGTGCCAGCAGTTTTTCGGGTAACTTGAACACTGAAGCTTTCTTT CASSFSGNLNTEAFF
. TRBJ1-2 TRBV18 TRBD1 TGTGCCAGCTCAAACCGGGACAGGGGTAATGGCTGCACCTTC CASSNRDRGNGCTF
. TRBJ2-6 TRBV5-1 . TGCGCCAGCAGCTGGGGTAACTACTTCTCTGGGGCCAACGGCCTGACTTTC CASSWGNYFSGANGLTF
. TRBJ2-5 TRBV5-1 TRBD2 TGCGCCAGCAGCCCCGGACTAGCGGGCGATAGGTACCAAGAGACCCAGTACTTC CASSPGLAGDRYQETQYF
once TRBJ2-3 TRBV5-1 TRBD2 TGCGCCAGCAGCTTGTTTGCGGGAGGCCCTCGAGATACGCAGTATTTT CASSLFAGGPRDTQYF
. TRBJ1-3 TRBV29-1 TRBD1 TGCAGCGGACGCCGGGACAGGGGAAACACCATATATTTT CSGRRDRGNTIYF
few TRBJ2-5 TRBV27 . TGTGCCAGCAGTTTGGTCGGCCAAGAGACCCAGTACTTC CASSLVGQETQYF
. TRBJ2-7 TRBV6-6 TRBD2 TGTGCCAGCAGAGATAGCGGGAGGGCCTACGAGCAGTACTTC CASRDSGRAYEQYF
. TRBJ2-2 TRBV6-6 . TGTGCCACCGACGCAAGTCGCGGCGGGGAGCTGTTTTTT CATDASRGGELFF
. TRBJ1-6 TRBV15 . TGTGCCACCAGCAGAGGGGAGGATAATTCACCCCTCCACTTT CATSRGEDNSPLHF
. TRBJ2-7 TRBV4-1 TRBD1 TGCGCCAGCAGCCCTAGACAGGGGTTAACCTACGAGCAGTACTTC CASSPRQGLTYEQYF
once TRBJ1-4 TRBV5-8 . TGTGCCAGCCCATCCGGGGTGACGGGGGAAAAACTGTTTTTT CASPSGVTGEKLFF
once TRBJ2-1 TRBV19 TRBD2 TGTGCCAGTACCCTAGGGACTAGCGGCTGGTATGAGCAGTTCTTC CASTLGTSGWYEQFF